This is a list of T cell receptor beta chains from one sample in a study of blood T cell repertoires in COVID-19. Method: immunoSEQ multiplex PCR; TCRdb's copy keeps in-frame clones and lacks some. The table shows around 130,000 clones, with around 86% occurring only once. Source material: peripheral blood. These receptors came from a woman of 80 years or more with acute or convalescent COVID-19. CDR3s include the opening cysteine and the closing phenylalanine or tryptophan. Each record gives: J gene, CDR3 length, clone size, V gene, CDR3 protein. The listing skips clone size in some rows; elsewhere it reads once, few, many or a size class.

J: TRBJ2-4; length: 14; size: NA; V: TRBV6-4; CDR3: CASGRTLAKNIQYF
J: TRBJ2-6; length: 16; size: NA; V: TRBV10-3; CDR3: CAITGGGSAGANVLTF
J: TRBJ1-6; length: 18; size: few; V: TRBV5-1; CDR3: CASSLYPPGGSYNSPLHF
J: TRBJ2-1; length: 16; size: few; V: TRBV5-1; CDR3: CASSLDRLAAYNEQFF
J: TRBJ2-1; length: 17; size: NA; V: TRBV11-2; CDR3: CASSLGPAGGGYNEQFF
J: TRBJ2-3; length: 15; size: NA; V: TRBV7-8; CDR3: CASSLGIWPADTQYF
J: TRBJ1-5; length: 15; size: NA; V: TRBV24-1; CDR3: CATSDTGNTLGPQHF
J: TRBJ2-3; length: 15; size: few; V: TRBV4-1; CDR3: CASSASGSMADTQYF
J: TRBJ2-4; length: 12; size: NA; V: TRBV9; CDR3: CASSGPGNIQYF
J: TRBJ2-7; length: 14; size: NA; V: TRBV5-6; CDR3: CASSIAGGPYEQYF
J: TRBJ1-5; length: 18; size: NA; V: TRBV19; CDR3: CASSIMATDDYSNQPQHF
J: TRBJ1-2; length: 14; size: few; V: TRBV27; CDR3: CASSLSPGSLGYTF
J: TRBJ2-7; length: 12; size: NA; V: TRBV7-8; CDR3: CASSLDRGEQYF
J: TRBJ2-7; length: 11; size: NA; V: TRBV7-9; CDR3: CASSFRYEQYF
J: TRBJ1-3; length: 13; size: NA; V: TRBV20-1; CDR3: CSASAGTGNTIYF
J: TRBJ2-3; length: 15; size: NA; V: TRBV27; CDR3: CASSLGTGFADTQYF
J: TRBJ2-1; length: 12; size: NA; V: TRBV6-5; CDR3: CASSTFGRGQFF
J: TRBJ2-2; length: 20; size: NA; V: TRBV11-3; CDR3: CASSLGSPGLAGERTGELFF
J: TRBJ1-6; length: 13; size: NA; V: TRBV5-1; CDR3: CASTLKIDSPLHF
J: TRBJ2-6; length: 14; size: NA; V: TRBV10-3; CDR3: CAITSLMGANVLTF
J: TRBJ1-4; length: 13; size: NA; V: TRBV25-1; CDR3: CASSTTTNEKLFF
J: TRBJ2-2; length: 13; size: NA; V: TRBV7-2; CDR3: CASSFQYTGELFF
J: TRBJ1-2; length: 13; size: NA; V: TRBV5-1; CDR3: CASSVQESYGYTF
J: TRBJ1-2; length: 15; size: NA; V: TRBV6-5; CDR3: CASSYLDSANYGYTF
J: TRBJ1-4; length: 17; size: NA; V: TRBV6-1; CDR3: CASSARKLQVRDEKLFF
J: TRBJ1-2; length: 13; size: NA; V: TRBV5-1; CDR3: CASSAGPSGGYTF
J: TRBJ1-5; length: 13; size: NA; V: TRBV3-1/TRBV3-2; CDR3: CASSREGVQPQHF
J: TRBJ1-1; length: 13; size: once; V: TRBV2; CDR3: CASSGDMNTEAFF
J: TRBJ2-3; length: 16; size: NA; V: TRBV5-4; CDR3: CASSLMMTGTTDTQYF
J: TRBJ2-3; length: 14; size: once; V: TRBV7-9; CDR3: CASSSPVGTDTQYF
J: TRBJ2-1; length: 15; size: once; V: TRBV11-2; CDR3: CASSHGIAVHNEQFF
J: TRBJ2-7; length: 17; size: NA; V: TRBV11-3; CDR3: CASSLERDRGLSYEQYF
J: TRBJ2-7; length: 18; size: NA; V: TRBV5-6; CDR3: CASSLTTPPGTAAYEQYF
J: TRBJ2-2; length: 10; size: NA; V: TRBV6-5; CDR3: CAAGAGELFF
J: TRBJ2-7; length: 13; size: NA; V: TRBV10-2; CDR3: CASTPPLRDEQYF
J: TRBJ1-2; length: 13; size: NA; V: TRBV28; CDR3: CASTEDDSHGYTF
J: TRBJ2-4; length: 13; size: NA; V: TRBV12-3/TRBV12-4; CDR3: CASSLGTENIQYF
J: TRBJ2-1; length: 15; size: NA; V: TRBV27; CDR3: CASSLLDRGYNEQFF
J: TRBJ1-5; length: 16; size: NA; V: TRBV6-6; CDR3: CASSYSQGVPYQPQHF
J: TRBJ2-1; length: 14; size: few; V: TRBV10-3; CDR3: CATQGQSSYNEQFF
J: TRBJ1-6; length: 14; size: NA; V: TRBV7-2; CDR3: CASSLSGGNSPLHF
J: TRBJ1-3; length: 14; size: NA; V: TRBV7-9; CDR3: CASSSQGSGNTIYF
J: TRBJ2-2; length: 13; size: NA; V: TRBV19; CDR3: CASSLPGEGELFF
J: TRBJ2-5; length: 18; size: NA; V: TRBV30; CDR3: CAWSAWGQGGWYQETQYF
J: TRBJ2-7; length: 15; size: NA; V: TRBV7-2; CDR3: CASRRLAGSPYEQYF